Listed below are T cell receptor beta chains from one sample, sequenced in a study of lymphopenia after photon versus proton radiotherapy. The data were produced by immunoSEQ multiplex PCR, yet TCRdb's version contains in-frame clones alone and is incomplete. The table shows approximately 150,000 clones, with about nine tenths occurring only once. Sequences were derived from peripheral blood, sampled from a patient treated with photon-based radiotherapy. The receptors shown here come from a middle-aged man with gastric cancer. CDR3s include the opening cysteine and the closing phenylalanine or tryptophan. D genes are given only for firm matches. Rows may omit the clone size; those that give it use once, few, many or a size class.

D gene: TRBD2
J gene: TRBJ2-5
clone size: .
V gene: TRBV7-9
CDR3 DNA: TGTGCCAGCAGCTCAGGACTAGTGAGTGAACTCCAAGAGACCCAGTACTTC
CDR3 protein: CASSSGLVSELQETQYF

D gene: TRBD2
J gene: TRBJ2-5
clone size: .
V gene: TRBV30
CDR3 DNA: TGTGCCTGGAGTGGGACTAGCGTTGAGACCCAGTACTTC
CDR3 protein: CAWSGTSVETQYF

D gene: .
J gene: TRBJ2-1
clone size: .
V gene: TRBV18
CDR3 DNA: TGTGCCAGCTCACCCCGGGGGCAGGGTAGCTCCTACAATGAGCAGTTCTTC
CDR3 protein: CASSPRGQGSSYNEQFF

D gene: TRBD1
J gene: TRBJ2-1
clone size: .
V gene: TRBV27
CDR3 DNA: TGTGCCAGCAGCCCGACAGGGATGAATGAGCAGTTCTTC
CDR3 protein: CASSPTGMNEQFF

D gene: TRBD2
J gene: TRBJ2-1
clone size: .
V gene: TRBV5-4
CDR3 DNA: TGTGCCAGCAGCTTTACTAGCGGAGTCTACAATGAGCAGTTCTTC
CDR3 protein: CASSFTSGVYNEQFF

D gene: TRBD1
J gene: TRBJ1-2
clone size: few
V gene: TRBV4-3
CDR3 DNA: TGCGCCAGCAGCCAAGATAGTGGGACAGGGCAGGGCTACACCTTC
CDR3 protein: CASSQDSGTGQGYTF

D gene: .
J gene: TRBJ1-1
clone size: .
V gene: TRBV19
CDR3 DNA: TGTGCCAGTAGTATAGATGTGACAGCCACCGCTGAAGCTTTCTTT
CDR3 protein: CASSIDVTATAEAFF

D gene: TRBD2
J gene: TRBJ2-3
clone size: .
V gene: TRBV29-1
CDR3 DNA: TGCAGCGTTGATTCCGGGACTAGCGGGAGGAGGCCTAGCACAGATACGCAGTATTTT
CDR3 protein: CSVDSGTSGRRPSTDTQYF

D gene: .
J gene: TRBJ1-6
clone size: .
V gene: TRBV30
CDR3 DNA: TGTGCCTGGGATTTGTCGGGACAATTGAACTCACCCCTCCACTTT
CDR3 protein: CAWDLSGQLNSPLHF

D gene: .
J gene: TRBJ1-5
clone size: .
V gene: TRBV7-2
CDR3 DNA: TGTGCCAGCAGCTTAGGGATCAGGGGACCCCAGCATTTT
CDR3 protein: CASSLGIRGPQHF

D gene: .
J gene: TRBJ1-1
clone size: .
V gene: TRBV5-4
CDR3 DNA: TGTGCCAGCAGCTGGGGGAGGGTGACTGAAGCTTTCTTT
CDR3 protein: CASSWGRVTEAFF

D gene: TRBD1
J gene: TRBJ2-1
clone size: .
V gene: TRBV30
CDR3 DNA: TGTGCCTGGAGTAGCCGGGACAGGGATAATGAGCAGTTCTTC
CDR3 protein: CAWSSRDRDNEQFF

D gene: .
J gene: TRBJ1-5
clone size: once
V gene: TRBV5-6
CDR3 DNA: TGTGCCAGCAGCTTATTCGATCAGCCCCAGCATTTT
CDR3 protein: CASSLFDQPQHF

D gene: .
J gene: TRBJ2-7
clone size: .
V gene: TRBV2
CDR3 DNA: TGTGCCAGCTGCCAGACCTACGAGCAGTACTTC
CDR3 protein: CASCQTYEQYF

D gene: .
J gene: TRBJ2-5
clone size: .
V gene: TRBV7-2
CDR3 DNA: TGTGCCAGCAGAGACCGGGGGAAGACCCAGTACTTC
CDR3 protein: CASRDRGKTQYF

D gene: TRBD1
J gene: TRBJ1-1
clone size: .
V gene: TRBV19
CDR3 DNA: TGTGCCAGTAGTAAGGGACAGGCGAATTTGCGGACTGAAGCTTTCTTT
CDR3 protein: CASSKGQANLRTEAFF

D gene: TRBD1
J gene: TRBJ2-2
clone size: .
V gene: TRBV10-2
CDR3 DNA: TGCGCCAGCAGTGATTCGACAGGGGGCAACACCGGGGAGCTGTTTTTT
CDR3 protein: CASSDSTGGNTGELFF

D gene: .
J gene: TRBJ2-3
clone size: .
V gene: TRBV30
CDR3 DNA: TGTGCCTGGGGCCGCGGGACAGCTACCACAGATACGCAGTATTTT
CDR3 protein: CAWGRGTATTDTQYF

D gene: .
J gene: TRBJ1-1
clone size: few
V gene: TRBV6-5
CDR3 DNA: TGTGCCAGCAGTTACTCGAGACCCCGGAACACTGAAGCTTTCTTT
CDR3 protein: CASSYSRPRNTEAFF

D gene: .
J gene: TRBJ1-4
clone size: .
V gene: TRBV5-1
CDR3 DNA: TGCGCCAGCAGCTTGGGCGGGACCACTAATGAAAAACTGTTTTTT
CDR3 protein: CASSLGGTTNEKLFF

D gene: .
J gene: TRBJ1-2
clone size: .
V gene: TRBV6-5
CDR3 DNA: TGTGCCAGCAGTTACTCGACCGGGGGCGCGGCAGGCTACACCTTC
CDR3 protein: CASSYSTGGAAGYTF

D gene: .
J gene: TRBJ1-1
clone size: .
V gene: TRBV19
CDR3 DNA: TGTGCCAGTAGTATGAGAGGGGACACTGAAGCTTTCTTT
CDR3 protein: CASSMRGDTEAFF

D gene: .
J gene: TRBJ1-1
clone size: .
V gene: TRBV29-1
CDR3 DNA: TGCAGCGTTGGGTACAGCCCGAACACTGAAGCTTTCTTT
CDR3 protein: CSVGYSPNTEAFF

D gene: TRBD2
J gene: TRBJ2-5
clone size: once
V gene: TRBV2
CDR3 DNA: TGTGCCAGCAGTCGGGGACTAGCGGGAGGGCGTCCCGAGACCCAGTACTTC
CDR3 protein: CASSRGLAGGRPETQYF

D gene: .
J gene: TRBJ2-5
clone size: .
V gene: TRBV18
CDR3 DNA: TGTGCCAGCTCACCAACAGCGTACCAAGAGACCCAGTACTTC
CDR3 protein: CASSPTAYQETQYF

D gene: TRBD1
J gene: TRBJ2-5
clone size: .
V gene: TRBV5-6
CDR3 DNA: TGTGCCAGCAGCTGGGGGACAGGGACGTCTAGGGAGACCCAGTACTTC
CDR3 protein: CASSWGTGTSRETQYF